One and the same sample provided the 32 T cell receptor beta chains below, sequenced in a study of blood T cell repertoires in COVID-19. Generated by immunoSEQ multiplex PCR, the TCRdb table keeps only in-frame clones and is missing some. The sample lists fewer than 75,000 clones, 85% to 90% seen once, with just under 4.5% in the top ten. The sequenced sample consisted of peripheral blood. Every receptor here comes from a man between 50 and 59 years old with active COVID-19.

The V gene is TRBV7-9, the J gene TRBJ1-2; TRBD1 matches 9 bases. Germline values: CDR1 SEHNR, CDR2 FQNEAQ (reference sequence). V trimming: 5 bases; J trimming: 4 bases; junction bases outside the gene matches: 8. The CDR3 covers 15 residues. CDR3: CASSNTGGSSYGYTF. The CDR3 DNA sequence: TGTGCCAGCAGCAATACAGGGGGCTCTAGCTATGGCTACACCTTC.

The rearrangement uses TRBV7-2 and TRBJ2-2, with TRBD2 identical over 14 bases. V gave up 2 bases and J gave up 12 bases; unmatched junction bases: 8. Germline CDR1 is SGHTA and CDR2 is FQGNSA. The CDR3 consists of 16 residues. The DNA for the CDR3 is TGTGCCAGCAGCTTAATTCCACGACTAGCGGGGGGGAAGCTGTTTTTT. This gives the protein CASSLIPRLAGGKLFF.

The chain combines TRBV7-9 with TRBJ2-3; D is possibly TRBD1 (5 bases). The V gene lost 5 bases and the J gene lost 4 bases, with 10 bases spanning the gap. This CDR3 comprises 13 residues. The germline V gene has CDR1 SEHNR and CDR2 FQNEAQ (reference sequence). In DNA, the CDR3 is TGTGCCAGCAGCCTCCAACAGGCAGATACGCAGTATTTT. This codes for CASSLQQADTQYF.

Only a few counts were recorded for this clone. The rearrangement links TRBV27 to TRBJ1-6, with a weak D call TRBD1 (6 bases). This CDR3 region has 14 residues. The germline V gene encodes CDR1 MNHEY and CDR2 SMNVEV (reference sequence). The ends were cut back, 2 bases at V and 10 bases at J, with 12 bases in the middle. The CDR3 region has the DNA TGTGCCAGCAGTTTAGCGCGCAGGGGCTCACCCCTCCACTTT. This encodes CASSLARRGSPLHF.

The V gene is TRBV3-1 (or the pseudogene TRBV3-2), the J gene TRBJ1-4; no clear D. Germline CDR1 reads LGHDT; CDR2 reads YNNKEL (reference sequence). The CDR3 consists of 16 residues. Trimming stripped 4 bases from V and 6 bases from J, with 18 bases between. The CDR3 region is CASSLTIPGTYEKLFF. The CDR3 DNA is TGTGCCAGCAGCCTGACCATACCAGGCACTTATGAAAAACTGTTTTTT.

Written as DNA, the CDR3 is TGTGCCAGCAGCTTAGGCCGTCTCGAACAGCCGAACACTGAAGCTTTCTTT. Translation: CASSLGRLEQPNTEAFF. The chain couples TRBV7-2 to TRBJ1-1; D uncertain. The germline gives CDR1 SGHTA, CDR2 FQGNSA. Between the trimmed V and J ends, which lost 1 base and 1 base, there was a span of 16 bases. The CDR3 extends over 17 amino acids.

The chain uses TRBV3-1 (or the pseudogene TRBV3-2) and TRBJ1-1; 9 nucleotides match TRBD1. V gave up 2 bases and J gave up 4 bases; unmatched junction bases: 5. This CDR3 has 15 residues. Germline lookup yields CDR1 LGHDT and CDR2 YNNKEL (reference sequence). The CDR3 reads CASSQMGQGRTEAFF. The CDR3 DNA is TGTGCCAGCAGCCAAATGGGACAGGGCCGCACTGAAGCTTTCTTT.

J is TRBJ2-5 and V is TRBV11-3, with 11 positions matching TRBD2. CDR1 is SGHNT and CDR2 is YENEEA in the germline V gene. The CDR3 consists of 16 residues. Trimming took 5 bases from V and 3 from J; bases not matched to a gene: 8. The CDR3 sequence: CASSPRPGLAEETQYF. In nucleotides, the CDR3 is TGTGCCAGCAGCCCCCGGCCGGGACTAGCGGAAGAGACCCAGTACTTC. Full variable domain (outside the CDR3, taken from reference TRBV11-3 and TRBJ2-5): EAGVVQSPRYKIIEKKQPVAFWCNPISGHNTLYWYLQNLGQGPELLIRYENEEAVDDSQLPKDRFSAERLKGVDSTLKIQPAELGDSAVYLCASSPRPGLAEETQYFGPGTRLLVL.

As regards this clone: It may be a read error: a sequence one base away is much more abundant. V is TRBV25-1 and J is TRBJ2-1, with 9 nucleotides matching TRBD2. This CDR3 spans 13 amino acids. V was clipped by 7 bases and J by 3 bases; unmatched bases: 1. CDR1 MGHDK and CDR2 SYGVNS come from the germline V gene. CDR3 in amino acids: CASNSGGYNEQFF. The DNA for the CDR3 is TGTGCCAGCAATAGCGGGGGCTACAATGAGCAGTTCTTC.

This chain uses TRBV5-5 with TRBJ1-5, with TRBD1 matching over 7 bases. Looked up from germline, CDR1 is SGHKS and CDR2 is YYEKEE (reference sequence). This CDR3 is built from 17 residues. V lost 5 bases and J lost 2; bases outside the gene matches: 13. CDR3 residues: CASREGAGGGGNQPQHF. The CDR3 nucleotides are TGTGCCAGCAGGGAGGGGGCGGGTGGAGGAGGCAATCAGCCCCAGCATTTT.

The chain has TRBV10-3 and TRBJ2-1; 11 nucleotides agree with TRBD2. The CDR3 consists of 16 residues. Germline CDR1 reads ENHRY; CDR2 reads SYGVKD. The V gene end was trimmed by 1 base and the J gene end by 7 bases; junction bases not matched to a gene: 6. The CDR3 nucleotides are TGTGCCATCAGTGAGTTGGTGACTAGCGGGGTTAATGAGCAGTTCTTC. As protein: CAISELVTSGVNEQFF.

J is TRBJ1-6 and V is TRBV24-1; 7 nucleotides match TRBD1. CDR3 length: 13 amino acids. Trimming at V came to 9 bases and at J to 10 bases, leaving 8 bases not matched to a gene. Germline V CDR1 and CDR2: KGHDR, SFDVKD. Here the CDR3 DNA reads TGTGCCACCCGGGAGGGGGCAGAATCACCCCTCCACTTT. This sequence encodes CATREGAESPLHF.

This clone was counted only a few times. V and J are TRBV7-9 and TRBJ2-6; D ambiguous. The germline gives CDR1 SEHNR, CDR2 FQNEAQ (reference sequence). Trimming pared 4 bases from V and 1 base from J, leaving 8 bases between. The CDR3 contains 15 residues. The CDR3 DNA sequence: TGTGCCAGCAGCTGGGCCGCATCTGGGGCCAACGTCCTGACTTTC. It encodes CASSWAASGANVLTF.

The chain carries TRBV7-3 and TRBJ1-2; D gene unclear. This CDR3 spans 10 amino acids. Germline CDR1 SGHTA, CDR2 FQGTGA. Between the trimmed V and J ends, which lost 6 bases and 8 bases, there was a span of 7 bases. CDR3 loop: CASSLEGYTF. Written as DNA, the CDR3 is TGTGCCAGCAGTCTAGAGGGCTACACCTTC.

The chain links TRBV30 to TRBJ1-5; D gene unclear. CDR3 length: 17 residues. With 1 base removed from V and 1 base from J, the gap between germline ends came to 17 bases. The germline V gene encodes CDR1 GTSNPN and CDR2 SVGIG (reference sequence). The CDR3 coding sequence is TGTGCCTGGAGTGAATCCCTCAGCGCGAGGAGCAATCAGCCCCAGCATTTT. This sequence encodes CAWSESLSARSNQPQHF.

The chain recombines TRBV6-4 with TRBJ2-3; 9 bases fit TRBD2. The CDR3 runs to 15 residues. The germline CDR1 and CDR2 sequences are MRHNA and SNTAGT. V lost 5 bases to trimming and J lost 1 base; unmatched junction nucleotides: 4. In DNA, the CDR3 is TGTGCCAGCAGTCCTAGACTAGCGGGCACAGATACGCAGTATTTT. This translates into CASSPRLAGTDTQYF.

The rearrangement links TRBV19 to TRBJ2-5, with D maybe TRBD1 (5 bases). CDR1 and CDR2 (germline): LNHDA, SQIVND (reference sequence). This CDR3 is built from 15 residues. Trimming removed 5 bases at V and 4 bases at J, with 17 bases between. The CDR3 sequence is CASSPTNQGIETQYF. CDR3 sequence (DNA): TGTGCCAGTAGTCCGACCAACCAGGGTATAGAGACCCAGTACTTC.

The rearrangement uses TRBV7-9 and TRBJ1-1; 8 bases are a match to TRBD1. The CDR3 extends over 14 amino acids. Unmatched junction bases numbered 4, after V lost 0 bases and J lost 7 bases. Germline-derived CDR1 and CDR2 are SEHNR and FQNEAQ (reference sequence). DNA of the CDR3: TGTGCCAGCAGCTTAGCGGCCGGGACAGGTGAAGCTTTCTTT. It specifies CASSLAAGTGEAFF.

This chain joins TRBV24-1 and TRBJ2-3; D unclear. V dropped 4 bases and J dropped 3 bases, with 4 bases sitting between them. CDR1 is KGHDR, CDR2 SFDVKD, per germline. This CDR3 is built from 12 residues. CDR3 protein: CATSERTDTQYF. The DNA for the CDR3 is TGTGCCACCAGTGAACGGACAGATACGCAGTATTTT.

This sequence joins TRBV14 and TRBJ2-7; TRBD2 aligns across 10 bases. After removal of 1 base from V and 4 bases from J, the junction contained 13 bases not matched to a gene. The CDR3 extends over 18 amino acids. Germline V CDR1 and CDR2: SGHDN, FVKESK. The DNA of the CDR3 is TGTGCCAGCAGCCAAGCCCTCGCGCTAGCGGGAGAAATATACGAGCAGTACTTC. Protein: CASSQALALAGEIYEQYF.

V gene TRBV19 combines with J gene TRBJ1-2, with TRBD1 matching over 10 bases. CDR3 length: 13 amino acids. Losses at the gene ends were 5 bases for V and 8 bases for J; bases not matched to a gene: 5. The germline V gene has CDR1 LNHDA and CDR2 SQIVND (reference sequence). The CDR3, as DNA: TGTGCCAGTAGTCGGGACAGGGGAGGCGGCTACACCTTC. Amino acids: CASSRDRGGGYTF.

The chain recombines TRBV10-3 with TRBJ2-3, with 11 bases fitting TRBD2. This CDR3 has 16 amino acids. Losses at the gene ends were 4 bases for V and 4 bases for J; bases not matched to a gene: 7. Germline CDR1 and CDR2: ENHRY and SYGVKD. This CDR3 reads CAISGAVAGGPDTQYF. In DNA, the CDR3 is TGTGCCATCAGTGGCGCGGTAGCGGGAGGGCCAGATACGCAGTATTTT.

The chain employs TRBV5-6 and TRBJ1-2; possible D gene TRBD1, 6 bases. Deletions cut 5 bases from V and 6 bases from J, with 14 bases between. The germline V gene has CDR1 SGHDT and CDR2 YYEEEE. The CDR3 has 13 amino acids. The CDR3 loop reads CASSTGRRDGYTF. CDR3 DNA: TGTGCCAGCAGTACAGGGAGAAGGGATGGCTACACCTTC.

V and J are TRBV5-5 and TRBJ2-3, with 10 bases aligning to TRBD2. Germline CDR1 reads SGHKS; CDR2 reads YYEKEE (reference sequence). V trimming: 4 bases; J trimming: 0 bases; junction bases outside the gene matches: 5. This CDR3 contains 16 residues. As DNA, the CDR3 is TGTGCCAGCAGCGGGCTAGCGGGAGTTAGCACAGATACGCAGTATTTT. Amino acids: CASSGLAGVSTDTQYF.

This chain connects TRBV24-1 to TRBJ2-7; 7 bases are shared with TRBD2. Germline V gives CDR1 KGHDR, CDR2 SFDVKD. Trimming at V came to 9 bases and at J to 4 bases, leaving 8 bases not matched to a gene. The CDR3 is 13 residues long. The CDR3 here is CATGGAGTYEQYF. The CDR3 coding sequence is TGTGCCACCGGAGGAGCGGGAACTTACGAGCAGTACTTC.

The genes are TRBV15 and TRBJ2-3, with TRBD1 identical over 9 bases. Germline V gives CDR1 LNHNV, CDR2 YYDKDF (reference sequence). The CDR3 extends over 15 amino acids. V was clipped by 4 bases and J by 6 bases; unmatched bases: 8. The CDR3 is CATSIRDRVWDTQYF. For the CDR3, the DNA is TGTGCCACCAGCATCCGGGACAGGGTTTGGGATACGCAGTATTTT.

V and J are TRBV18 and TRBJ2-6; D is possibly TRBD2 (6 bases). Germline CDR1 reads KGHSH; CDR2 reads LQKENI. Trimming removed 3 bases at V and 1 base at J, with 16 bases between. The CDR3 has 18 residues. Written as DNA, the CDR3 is TGTGCCAGCTCACCCTGGGGACTCAAAACTTCTGGGGCCAACGTCCTGACTTTC. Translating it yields CASSPWGLKTSGANVLTF.

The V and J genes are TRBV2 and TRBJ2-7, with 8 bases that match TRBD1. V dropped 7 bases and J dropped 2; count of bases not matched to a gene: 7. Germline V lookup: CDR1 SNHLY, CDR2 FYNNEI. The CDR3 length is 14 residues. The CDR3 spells CASIPGTGTYEQYF. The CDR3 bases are TGTGCCAGCATCCCCGGGACAGGAACCTACGAGCAGTACTTC.

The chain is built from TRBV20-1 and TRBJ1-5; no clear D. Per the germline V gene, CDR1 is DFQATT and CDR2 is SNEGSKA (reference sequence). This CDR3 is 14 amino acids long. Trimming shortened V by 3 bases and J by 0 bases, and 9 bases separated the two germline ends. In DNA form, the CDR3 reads TGCAGTGCTAGTGATGGGCATAGCAATCAGCCCCAGCATTTT. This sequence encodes CSASDGHSNQPQHF.

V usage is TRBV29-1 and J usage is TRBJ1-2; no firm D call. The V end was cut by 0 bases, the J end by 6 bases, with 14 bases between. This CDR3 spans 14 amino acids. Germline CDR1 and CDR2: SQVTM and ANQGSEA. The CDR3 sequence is CSVEEKEVGNGYTF. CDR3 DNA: TGCAGCGTTGAAGAGAAGGAGGTGGGGAATGGCTACACCTTC.

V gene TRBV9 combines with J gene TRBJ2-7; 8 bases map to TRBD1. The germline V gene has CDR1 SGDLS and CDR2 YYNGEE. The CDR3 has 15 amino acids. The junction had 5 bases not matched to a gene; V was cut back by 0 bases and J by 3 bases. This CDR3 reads CASSVVGDRGYEQYF. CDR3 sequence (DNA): TGTGCCAGCAGCGTAGTAGGAGACAGGGGCTACGAGCAGTACTTC.

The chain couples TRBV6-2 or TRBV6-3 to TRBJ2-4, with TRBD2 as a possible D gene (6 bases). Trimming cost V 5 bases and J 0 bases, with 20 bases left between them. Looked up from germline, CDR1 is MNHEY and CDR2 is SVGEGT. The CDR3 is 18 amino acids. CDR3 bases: TGTGCCAGCAGTCCCGGGACGCAGCGGGCTCTAGCCAAAAACATTCAGTACTTC. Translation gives CASSPGTQRALAKNIQYF.